This entry lists 9 T cell receptor beta chains sequenced from one sample in a study of tumor-infiltrating lymphocytes in oesophageal squamous cell carcinoma. TCRdb re-called the PCR reads with MiXCR, one entry per CDR3 protein. The table records almost 20,000 distinct CDR3 sequences, around two fifths of them present only once. Sequences were obtained from blood. These receptors were obtained from a male donor with esophageal squamous cell carcinoma.

Details on this clonotype: Possible read error: a much larger clone is one base away. This sequence joins TRBV7-2 and TRBJ2-7; 7 nucleotides match TRBD1. This CDR3 spans 15 amino acids. Germline CDR1 reads SGHTA; CDR2 reads FQGNSA. The J segment lost 7 bases and the V segment lost 5 bases, leaving 14 bases of the junction unmatched. This CDR3 reads CASSQRDSSYNEQYF. CDR3 bases: TGTGCCAGCAGCCAAAGGGACAGCTCCTACAATGAGCAGTACTTC.

The chain combines TRBV6-6 with TRBJ2-5; no clear D gene. The DNA end is more similar to TRBJ2-1, so the J call may be wrong. Per the germline V gene, CDR1 is MNHNY and CDR2 is SVGAGI (reference sequence). CDR3 length equals 13 residues. The CDR3 nucleotides read TGTGCCAGCTCATCCACGGAACAAAATGAGCAGTTCTTC. Its protein is CASSSTEQNEQFF.

There are many counts of this clonotype. The genes are TRBV5-1 and TRBJ2-5, with TRBD2 matching 8 bases. The CDR3 totals 16 residues. V shed 3 bases and J 2 bases; nucleotides not matched to a gene: 9. Per germline, CDR1 SGHRS and CDR2 YFSETQ. CDR3 coding DNA: TGCGCCAGCAGCTCCCAAGCGGGAGCGAATCAAGAGACCCAGTACTTC. Protein sequence: CASSSQAGANQETQYF.

The chain is built from TRBV6-5 and TRBJ2-7; TRBD2 might be the D (5 bases). TRBJ2-1 matches the DNA end more closely, so the J call is doubtful. The CDR3 has 15 amino acids. From germline, CDR1 is MNHEY and CDR2 SVGAGI. The CDR3 protein is CASSLDYLSYNEQFF. CDR3 nucleotides: TGTGCCAGCAGTCTAGACTACCTCTCCTACAATGAGCAGTTCTTC.

On this clonotype: Likely a read error: the CDR3 ends without its conserved phenylalanine or tryptophan. It is unclear where the CDR3 begins or ends on the DNA, so no DNA is shown, and the CDR3 is as TCRdb lists it. This chain uses TRBV5-1 with TRBJ2-1; the table's D call, TRBD1, has no DNA check behind it. In germline, CDR1 is SGHRS, CDR2 YFSETQ. With termini counted, the CDR3 has 16 amino acids. CDR3 residues: CASSRGGQGGGYTFGS.

This clonotype occurred many times. The rearrangement joins TRBV5-6 to TRBJ2-1; the D call may be TRBD1 or TRBD2 (5 bases each). The end of the DNA is better explained by TRBJ2-7, so the J call may be wrong. The germline V gene encodes CDR1 SGHDT and CDR2 YYEEEE. The length of the CDR3 is 13 residues. CDR3 region: CASSSSGPRVQYF. The CDR3 coding sequence is TGTGCCAGCAGCTCCTCGGGACCTCGCGTGCAGTACTTC.

The chain employs TRBV4-1 and TRBJ2-5; 11 nucleotides match TRBD2. This CDR3 region has 18 residues. V lost 0 bases to trimming and J lost 1 base; unmatched junction nucleotides: 7. Germline V gene sequence: CDR1 MGHRA, CDR2 YSYEKL. The CDR3 reads CASSQERGTSGFQETQYF. The CDR3 DNA follows: TGCGCCAGCAGCCAAGAACGGGGGACTAGCGGTTTCCAAGAGACCCAGTACTTC.

The V gene is TRBV7-4, the J gene TRBJ2-3, with 7 bases identical to TRBD2. The better agreement between TRBJ2-5 and the DNA end casts doubt on the J call. This CDR3 is built from 16 residues. Germline CDR1 is SGHVT and CDR2 is SQSDAQ. The CDR3 region has the DNA TGTGCCAGCAGCTACACCTTGGGGGGGATACAAGAGACCCAGTACTTC. Translation gives CASSYTLGGIQETQYF.

The V and J genes are TRBV11-2 and TRBJ2-4, with 13 bases matching TRBD2. The DNA end lines up better with TRBJ2-5; the J call may be wrong. CDR3 length: 17 residues. Germline assignment: CDR1 SGHAT and CDR2 FQNNGV. The CDR3 bases are TGTGCCAGCAGCCTTGGGACTAGCGGGACCTTACAAGAGACCCAGTACTTC. Residues: CASSLGTSGTLQETQYF.